This T cell receptor beta chain was captured by sequencing in a study of tumor and adjacent non-tumor tissue in lung cancer. This sample's RNA came from whole unsorted tissue. A modified ARM-PCR protocol with three rounds of nested PCR amplified TCRbeta. One entry per CDR3 protein results from TCRdb running MiXCR on the multiplex PCR reads. The repertoire holds 90,000 or so distinct CDR3 sequences, with 61% as singletons. V lost 1 base and J lost 6; bases outside the gene matches: 9. Per the germline V gene, CDR1 is SGHAT and CDR2 is FQNNGV. This CDR3 has 16 amino acids. The J gene is TRBJ2-3, the V gene TRBV11-2; 8 bases line up with TRBD2. This TCR was sampled from a man aged 65-85 years with non-small cell lung cancer. Input material: lung tumor tissue. The CDR3 is CASSLGRTTSADTQYF. CDR3 DNA sequence: TGTGCCAGCAGCTTAGGCAGGACGACTAGCGCGGATACGCAGTATTTT.